This T cell receptor (beta chain) was captured in a study of control samples from healthy donors and cancer patients. The data were produced by immunoSEQ multiplex PCR, yet TCRdb's version contains in-frame clones alone and is incomplete. This sample has about 110,000 clones, with around 80% found just once. V dropped 5 bases and J dropped 3 bases, with 18 bases sitting between them. The V gene's germline CDR1 is SEHNR and CDR2 FQNEAQ (reference sequence). CDR3 size: 16 residues. Sequenced material: blood. The chain carries TRBV7-9 and TRBJ2-3; D might be TRBD1 (6 bases). This receptor was identified in a man younger than 35 in good health. The CDR3 is CASSPPTGMRTDTQYF. The DNA for the CDR3 is TGTGCCAGCAGCCCACCCACAGGGATGAGGACAGATACGCAGTATTTT.